This T cell receptor (beta chain) was recovered during a study of T cell responses to AZD1222 COVID-19 vaccine. Study conclusions and caveats: Reportedly, close to half of spike-specific TCRs are directed against unmutated variant regions. Among those given AZD1222, only six were seropositive at baseline. Donors skewed white British and female; clonal diversity was possibly underestimated.

This CDR3 has 11 residues. Germline V gene lookup returns CDR1 SGHVS and CDR2 FQNEAQ. Losses at the gene ends were 5 bases for V and 10 bases for J; bases not matched to a gene: 3. Clones were read by immunoSEQ multiplex PCR, and TCRdb kept only the in-frame ones, dropping some. The sample yields about 100,000 clones, about 85% seen once. This clone was found once. Antigen unknown. This receptor was obtained from an adult in good health. The sequenced sample was peripheral blood, obtained on day 0 of AZD1222 vaccination. The chain links TRBV7-8 to TRBJ2-3, with 7 bases that match TRBD2. The CDR3 DNA reads TGTGCCAGCAGCCGAGCGGGACCGCAGTATTTT. As protein: CASSRAGPQYF.